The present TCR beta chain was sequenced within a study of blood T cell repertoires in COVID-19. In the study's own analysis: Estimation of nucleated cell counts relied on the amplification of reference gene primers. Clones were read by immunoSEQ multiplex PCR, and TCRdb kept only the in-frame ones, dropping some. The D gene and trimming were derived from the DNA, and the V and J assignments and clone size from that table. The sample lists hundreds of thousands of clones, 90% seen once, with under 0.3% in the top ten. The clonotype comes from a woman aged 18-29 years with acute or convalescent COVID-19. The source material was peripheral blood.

The CDR3 spells CASSQKEGTSGVTSTDTQYF. The CDR3 DNA follows: TGTGCCAGTAGTCAAAAAGAGGGGACTAGCGGGGTCACTAGCACAGATACGCAGTATTTT. The rearrangement links TRBV19 to TRBJ2-3; 13 nucleotides match TRBD2. This CDR3 has 20 residues. Germline V lookup: CDR1 LNHDA, CDR2 SQIVND (reference sequence). The J segment lost 0 bases and the V segment lost 5 bases, leaving 14 bases of the junction unmatched.